This T cell receptor (beta chain) appears in the sequencing data of a study of vaccination and CD4 T cells after COVID-19. Treatment of the sample: approximately 11-day PBMC culture with coronavirus spike peptide pools or control peptides (ViraFEST assay). Remarks on this clonotype: What it recognizes is unknown.

Cultured CD4+ T cell DNA underwent sequencing with the Oncomine TCR Beta short-read assay. TCRdb reprocessed the PCR reads via MiXCR and lists one record per CDR3 protein. The table includes 20,000 to 25,000 distinct CDR3 sequences, around 60% detected once. Germline CDR1 reads DFQATT; CDR2 reads SNEGSKA (reference sequence). This CDR3 comprises 15 residues. Between the trimmed V and J ends, which lost 1 base and 5 bases, there was a span of 15 bases. V is TRBV20-1 and J is TRBJ1-5, with D possibly matching TRBD1 (5 bases). The receptor was isolated from a human donor who received a COVID-19 vaccine. The sequencing here drew on CD4+ T cells from blood, cultured in vitro, taken after SARS-CoV-2 vaccination. This CDR3 is CSARVPSGQYQPQHF. The CDR3 DNA follows: TGCAGTGCTAGAGTTCCCTCCGGACAATATCAGCCCCAGCATTTT.